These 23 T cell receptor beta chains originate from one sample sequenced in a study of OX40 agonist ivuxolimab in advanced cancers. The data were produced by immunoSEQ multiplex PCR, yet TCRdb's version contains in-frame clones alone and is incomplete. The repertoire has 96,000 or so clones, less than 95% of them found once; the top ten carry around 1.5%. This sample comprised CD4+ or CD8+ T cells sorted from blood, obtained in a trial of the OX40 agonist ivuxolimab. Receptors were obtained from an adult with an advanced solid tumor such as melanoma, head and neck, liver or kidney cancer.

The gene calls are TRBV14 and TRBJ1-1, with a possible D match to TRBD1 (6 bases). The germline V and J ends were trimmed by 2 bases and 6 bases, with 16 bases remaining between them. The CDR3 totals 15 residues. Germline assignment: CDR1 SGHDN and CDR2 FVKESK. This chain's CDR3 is CASSQLGGHFSEAFF. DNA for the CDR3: TGTGCCAGCAGCCAATTGGGGGGCCATTTTTCTGAAGCTTTCTTT.

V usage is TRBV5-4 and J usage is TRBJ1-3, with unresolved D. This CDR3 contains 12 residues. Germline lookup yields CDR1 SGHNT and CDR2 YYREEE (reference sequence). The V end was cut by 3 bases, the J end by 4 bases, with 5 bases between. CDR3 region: CASSSYGNTIYF. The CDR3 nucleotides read TGTGCCAGCAGCTCCTACGGAAACACCATATATTTT.

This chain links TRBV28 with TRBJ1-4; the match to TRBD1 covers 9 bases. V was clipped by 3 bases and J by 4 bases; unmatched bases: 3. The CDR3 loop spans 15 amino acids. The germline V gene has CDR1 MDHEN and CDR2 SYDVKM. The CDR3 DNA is TGTGCCAGCAGTTTTCCGGGACAGGGTAATGAAAAACTGTTTTTT. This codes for CASSFPGQGNEKLFF.

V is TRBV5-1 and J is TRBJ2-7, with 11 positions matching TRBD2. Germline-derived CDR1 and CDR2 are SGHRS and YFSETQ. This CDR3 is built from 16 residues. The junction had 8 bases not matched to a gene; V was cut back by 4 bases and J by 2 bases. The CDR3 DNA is TGCGCCAGCAGCCGAACAGGGACTAGCGGTCCCTACGAGCAGTACTTC. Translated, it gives CASSRTGTSGPYEQYF.

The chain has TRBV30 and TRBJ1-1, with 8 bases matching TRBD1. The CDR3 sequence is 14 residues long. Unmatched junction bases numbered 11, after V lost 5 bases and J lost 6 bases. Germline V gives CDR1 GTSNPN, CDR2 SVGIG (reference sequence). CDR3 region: CAWLDRARGPEAFF. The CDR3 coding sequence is TGTGCCTGGCTCGACCGAGCCAGGGGGCCTGAAGCTTTCTTT.

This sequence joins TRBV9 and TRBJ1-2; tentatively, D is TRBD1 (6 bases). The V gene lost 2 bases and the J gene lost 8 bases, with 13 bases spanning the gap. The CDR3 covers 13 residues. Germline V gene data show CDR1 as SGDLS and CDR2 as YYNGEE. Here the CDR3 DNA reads TGTGCCAGCAGCGTCGGGGGGCAGGGAGGCTACACCTTC. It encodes CASSVGGQGGYTF.

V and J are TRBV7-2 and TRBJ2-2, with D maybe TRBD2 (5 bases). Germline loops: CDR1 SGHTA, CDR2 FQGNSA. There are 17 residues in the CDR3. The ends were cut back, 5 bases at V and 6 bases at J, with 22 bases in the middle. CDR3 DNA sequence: TGTGCCAGCAGCGCCCACACTAGGGTCGCCTATTCCGGGGAGCTGTTTTTT. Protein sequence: CASSAHTRVAYSGELFF.

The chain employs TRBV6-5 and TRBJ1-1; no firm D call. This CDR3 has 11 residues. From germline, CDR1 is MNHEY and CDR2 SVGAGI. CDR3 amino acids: CATNSGTEAFF. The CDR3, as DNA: TGTGCGACCAATAGTGGGACTGAAGCTTTCTTT.

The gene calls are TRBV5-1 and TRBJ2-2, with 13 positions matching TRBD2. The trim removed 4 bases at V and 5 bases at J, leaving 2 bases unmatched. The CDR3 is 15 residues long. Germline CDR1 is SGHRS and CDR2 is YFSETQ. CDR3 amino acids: CASSLGLAGTGELFF. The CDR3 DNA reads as TGCGCCAGCAGCCTGGGACTAGCGGGGACCGGGGAGCTGTTTTTT.

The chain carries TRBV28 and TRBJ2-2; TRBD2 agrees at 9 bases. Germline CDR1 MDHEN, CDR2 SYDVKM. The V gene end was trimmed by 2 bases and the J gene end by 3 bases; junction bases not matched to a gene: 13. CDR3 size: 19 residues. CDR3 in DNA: TGTGCCAGCAGTTTAGGTGTTGGACTAGCGCCCGGGTACACCGGGGAGCTGTTTTTT. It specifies CASSLGVGLAPGYTGELFF.

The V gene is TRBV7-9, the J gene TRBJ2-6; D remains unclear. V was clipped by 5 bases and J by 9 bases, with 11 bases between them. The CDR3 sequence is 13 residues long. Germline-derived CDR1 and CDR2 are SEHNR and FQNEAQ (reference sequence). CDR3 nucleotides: TGTGCCAGCAGCCTCGGATTATACAACGTCCTGACTTTC. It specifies CASSLGLYNVLTF.

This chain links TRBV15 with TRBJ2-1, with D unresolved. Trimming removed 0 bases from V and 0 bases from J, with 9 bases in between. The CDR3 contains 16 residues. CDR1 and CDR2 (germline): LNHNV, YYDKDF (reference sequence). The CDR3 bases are TGTGCCACCAGCAGAGATTTAGGTCGCTCCTACAATGAGCAGTTCTTC. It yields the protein CATSRDLGRSYNEQFF.

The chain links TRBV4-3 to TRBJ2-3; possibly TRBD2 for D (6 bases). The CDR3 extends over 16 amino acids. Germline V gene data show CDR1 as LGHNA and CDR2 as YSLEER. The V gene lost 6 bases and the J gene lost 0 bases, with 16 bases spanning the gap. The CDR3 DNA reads TGCGCCAGCAGTGCGACTAGAGGCACTAGCACAGATACGCAGTATTTT. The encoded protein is CASSATRGTSTDTQYF.

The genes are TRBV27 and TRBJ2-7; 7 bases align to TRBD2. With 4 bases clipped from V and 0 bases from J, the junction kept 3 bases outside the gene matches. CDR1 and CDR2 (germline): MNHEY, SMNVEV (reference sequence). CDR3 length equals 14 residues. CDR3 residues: CASSSAGSSYEQYF. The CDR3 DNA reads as TGTGCCAGCAGTTCAGCGGGGAGCTCCTACGAGCAGTACTTC.

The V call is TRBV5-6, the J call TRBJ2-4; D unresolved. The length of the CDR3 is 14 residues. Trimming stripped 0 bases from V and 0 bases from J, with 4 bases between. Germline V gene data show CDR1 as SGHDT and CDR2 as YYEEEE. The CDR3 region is CASSLVLAKNIQYF. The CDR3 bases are TGTGCCAGCAGCTTGGTTCTAGCCAAAAACATTCAGTACTTC.

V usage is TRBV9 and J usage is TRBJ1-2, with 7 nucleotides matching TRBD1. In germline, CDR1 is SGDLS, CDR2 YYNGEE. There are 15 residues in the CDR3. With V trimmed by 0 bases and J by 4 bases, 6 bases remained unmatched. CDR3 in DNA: TGTGCCAGCAGCGTAGGACAGGGCGAGGGCTATGGCTACACCTTC. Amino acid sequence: CASSVGQGEGYGYTF.

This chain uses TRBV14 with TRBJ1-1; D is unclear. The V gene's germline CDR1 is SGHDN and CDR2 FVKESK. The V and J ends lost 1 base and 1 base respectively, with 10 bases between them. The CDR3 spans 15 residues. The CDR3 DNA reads TGTGCCAGCAGCCAAGGATGGACGGAGAACACTGAAGCTTTCTTT. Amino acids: CASSQGWTENTEAFF.

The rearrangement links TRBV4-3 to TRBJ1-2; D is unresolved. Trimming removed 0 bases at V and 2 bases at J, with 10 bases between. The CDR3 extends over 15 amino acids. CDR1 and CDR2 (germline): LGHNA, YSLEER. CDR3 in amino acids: CASSQERLGNYGYTF. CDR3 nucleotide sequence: TGCGCCAGCAGCCAAGAGCGCCTCGGCAACTATGGCTACACCTTC.

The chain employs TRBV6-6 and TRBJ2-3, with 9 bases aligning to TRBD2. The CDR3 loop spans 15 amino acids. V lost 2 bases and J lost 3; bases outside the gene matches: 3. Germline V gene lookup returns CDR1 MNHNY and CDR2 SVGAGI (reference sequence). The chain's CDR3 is CASSYGAGGTDTQYF. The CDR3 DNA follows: TGTGCCAGCAGTTACGGAGCGGGAGGAACAGATACGCAGTATTTT.

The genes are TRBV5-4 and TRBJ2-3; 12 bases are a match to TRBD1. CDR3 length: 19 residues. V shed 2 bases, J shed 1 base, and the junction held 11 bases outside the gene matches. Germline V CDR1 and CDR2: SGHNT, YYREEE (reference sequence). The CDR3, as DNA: TGTGCCAGCAGCTTAGCCCCGGGACAGGGGGCGGGAGGCACAGATACGCAGTATTTT. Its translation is CASSLAPGQGAGGTDTQYF.

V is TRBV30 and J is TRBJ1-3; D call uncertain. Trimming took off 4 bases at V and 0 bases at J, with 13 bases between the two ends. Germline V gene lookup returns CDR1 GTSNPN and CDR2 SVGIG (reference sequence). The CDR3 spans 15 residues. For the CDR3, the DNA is TGTGCCTGGACTCCCTATTCTAGCTCTGGAAACACCATATATTTT. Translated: CAWTPYSSSGNTIYF.

The CDR3 nucleotides are TGTGCCAGCAGCAGATCTGGAATGCGCACCGGGGAGCTGTTTTTT. Translated: CASSRSGMRTGELFF. V and J are TRBV7-2 and TRBJ2-2; no firm D call. The V gene's germline CDR1 is SGHTA and CDR2 FQGNSA. V shed 5 bases and J shed 4 bases, with 14 bases lying between them. This CDR3 region has 15 residues.

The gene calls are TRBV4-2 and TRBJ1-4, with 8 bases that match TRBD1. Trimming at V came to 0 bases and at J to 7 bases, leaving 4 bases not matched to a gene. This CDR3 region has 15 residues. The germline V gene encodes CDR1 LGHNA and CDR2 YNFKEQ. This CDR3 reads CASSQDQGASEKLFF. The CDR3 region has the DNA TGTGCCAGCAGCCAAGATCAGGGGGCAAGTGAAAAACTGTTTTTT.